This T cell receptor (beta chain) was sequenced in a study of human T cells and chemical hapten exposure. Concerning this clonotype: Its antigen is not known.

Trimming pared 3 bases from V and 2 bases from J, leaving 10 bases between. CDR1 is SGHTA, CDR2 FQGNSA, per germline. This CDR3 is 14 amino acids long. TCRdb used MiXCR to reprocess the RACE reads, holding one entry per CDR3 protein. The table shows some 70,000 distinct CDR3 sequences, with around 30% occurring only once. Stated time point: patch test 1, 2 weeks after DPC sensitization. Noted treatment: therapeutic diphenylcyclopropenone sensitization with weekly scalp DPC. General study results and limits: Expanded TCRs produced significantly more large CDR3 similarity clusters than controls did. The study found that PT1 expanded TCR counts correlated positively with patch test score.

This TCR came from a man aged 35-49 years with alopecia areata. Some clones in this sample may be carry-over from other donors' samples. This specimen consisted of whole blood, obtained in connection with sensitization to the hapten diphenylcyclopropenone (DPC). The genes are TRBV7-2 and TRBJ2-5; maybe TRBD1 (6 bases). This CDR3 reads CASSFRGQQETQYF. In nucleotides, the CDR3 is TGTGCCAGCAGCTTCCGTGGACAGCAAGAGACCCAGTACTTC.